The 10 T cell receptor beta chains presented below share a single source sample, sequenced in a study of OX40 agonist ivuxolimab in advanced cancers. Library preparation employed the immunoSEQ multiplex PCR assay. In TCRdb, the immuneACCESS table is reduced to in-frame sequences with V and J assigned. These tables do not hold every clone; where another copy was compared, an unresolved V gene accounts for under half, and the others remain unexplained. The sample data list 55,000 to 70,000 clones, and 85% to 90% of these were observed just once. The ten top clones hold approximately 1.2% of the sample. The starting material was CD4+ or CD8+ T cells sorted from blood, obtained in a trial of the OX40 agonist ivuxolimab. Receptor source: an adult with an advanced solid tumor such as melanoma, head and neck, liver or kidney cancer.

The rearrangement joins TRBV5-1 to TRBJ1-2, with 9 bases matching TRBD1. The germline CDR1 and CDR2 sequences are SGHRS and YFSETQ. This CDR3 spans 14 amino acids. The ends lost 4 bases at V and 3 bases at J; junction bases unmatched: 4. Here the CDR3 DNA reads TGCGCCAGCAGCCAGGGACAGGGTGACTATGGCTACACCTTC. As protein: CASSQGQGDYGYTF.

This clone was observed a handful of times. J is TRBJ1-6 and V is TRBV5-1; TRBD1 matches 8 bases. From germline, CDR1 is SGHRS and CDR2 YFSETQ. J gave up 14 bases and V 4 bases, and 11 bases lay outside the gene matches. This CDR3 contains 14 residues. The CDR3 loop reads CASSPQGAGGALHF. CDR3 DNA sequence: TGCGCCAGCAGCCCTCAGGGGGCCGGTGGGGCCCTCCACTTT.

The V and J genes are TRBV19 and TRBJ2-3, with D perhaps matching TRBD2 (6 bases). This CDR3 region has 14 residues. Trimming removed 6 bases at V and 0 bases at J, with 10 bases between. Germline lookup yields CDR1 LNHDA and CDR2 SQIVND (reference sequence). In DNA, the CDR3 is TGTGCCAGTAGGTCCGGGACTAGCACAGATACGCAGTATTTT. It is translated as CASRSGTSTDTQYF.

The V call is TRBV19, the J call TRBJ2-7; maybe TRBD1 (6 bases). The germline gives CDR1 LNHDA, CDR2 SQIVND (reference sequence). Between the trimmed V and J ends, which lost 7 bases and 0 bases, there was a span of 16 bases. The CDR3 runs 15 residues. The CDR3 sequence: CASTGGPSLSYEQYF. The CDR3 DNA is TGTGCCAGTACTGGGGGCCCGAGCCTCTCCTACGAGCAGTACTTC.

This sequence joins TRBV5-1 and TRBJ1-2; D is perhaps TRBD1 (6 bases). CDR1 SGHRS and CDR2 YFSETQ come from the germline V gene. V was cut by 6 bases and J by 2 bases, with 11 bases left in between. The CDR3 totals 13 residues. The CDR3 nucleotides read TGCGCCAGCACCCCCCAGGGGAACTATGGCTACACCTTC. Translation: CASTPQGNYGYTF.

V gene TRBV29-1 combines with J gene TRBJ1-5; 7 nucleotides line up with TRBD1. The V and J ends lost 7 bases and 0 bases, in that order; junction bases with no gene match: 15. The V gene's germline CDR1 is SQVTM and CDR2 ANQGSEA. The CDR3 runs to 17 residues. CDR3 sequence (DNA): TGCAGCGCCTCGACAGGGTTGGGACCCTATAGCAATCAGCCCCAGCATTTT. Translating gives CSASTGLGPYSNQPQHF.

The V and J genes are TRBV11-2 and TRBJ2-4; D is undetermined. The CDR3 covers 16 residues. CDR1 and CDR2 (germline): SGHAT, FQNNGV. V lost 2 bases and J lost 0, with 11 bases in between. As DNA, the CDR3 is TGTGCCAGCAGCTTAAGTCCCCAGCTAGCCAAAAACATTCAGTACTTC. Amino acids: CASSLSPQLAKNIQYF. Full variable domain (remainder filled in from reference TRBV11-2 and TRBJ2-4): EAGVAQSPRYKIIEKRQSVAFWCNPISGHATLYWYQQILGQGPKLLIQFQNNGVVDDSQLPKDRFSAERLKGVDSTLKIQPAKLEDSAVYLCASSLSPQLAKNIQYFGAGTRLSVL.

This rearrangement joins TRBV9 to TRBJ2-3; D assignment may be TRBD1 or TRBD2 (6 bases each). CDR3 size: 15 residues. Germline CDR1 is SGDLS and CDR2 is YYNGEE. V was shortened by 0 bases and J by 2 bases, with 10 bases between the two germline ends. The CDR3, as DNA: TGTGCCAGCAGCGTAGGGGGGGCCAACACAGATACGCAGTATTTT. The encoded protein is CASSVGGANTDTQYF.

The chain links TRBV7-2 to TRBJ2-3; D remains ambiguous. This CDR3 is built from 16 residues. Trimming pared 5 bases from V and 0 bases from J, leaving 15 bases between. Germline CDR1 SGHTA, CDR2 FQGNSA. The CDR3 DNA is TGTGCCAGCAGCGGTCGGACCCTACCAAGCACAGATACGCAGTATTTT. Protein: CASSGRTLPSTDTQYF.

The chain joins TRBV6-5 to TRBJ1-1; TRBD1 might be the D (6 bases). This CDR3 is built from 14 residues. The V and J ends lost 6 bases and 4 bases respectively, with 15 bases between them. Germline CDR1 MNHEY, CDR2 SVGAGI. DNA for the CDR3: TGTGCCAGCAGGAAAGACAGGCGGGGCACTGAAGCTTTCTTT. Its translation: CASRKDRRGTEAFF.